One and the same sample provided the 5 T cell receptor beta chains below, sequenced in a study of CD8 T cells in Susac syndrome. With random hexamers, roughly 0.45 to 1 ug RNA was reverse transcribed. One entry per CDR3 protein results from TCRdb running MiXCR on the immunoSEQ multiplex PCR reads. The sample has some 120,000 distinct CDR3 sequences; over 85% are singletons. Material for sequencing was CD8+ T cells from PBMCs. Receptor source: a human donor with multiple sclerosis.

The rearrangement joins TRBV6-1 to TRBJ2-6; D is uncertain. The CDR3 sequence is 15 residues long. V was cut by 5 bases and J by 1 base, with 9 bases left in between. Germline loops: CDR1 MNHNS, CDR2 SASEGT. The CDR3 nucleotides are TGTGCCAGCAGTCCCGCATTATCTGGGGCCAACGTCCTGACTTTC. Amino acids: CASSPALSGANVLTF.

This clonotype was observed a single time. This chain uses TRBV9 with TRBJ2-7; D assignment may be TRBD1 or TRBD2 (7 bases each). Germline CDR1 reads SGDLS; CDR2 reads YYNGEE. Trimming pared 4 bases from V and 4 bases from J, leaving 18 bases between. CDR3 length equals 15 residues. The CDR3 DNA follows: TGTGCCAGCAGCCCAGGGGGGGATCCCTCTTACGAGCAGTACTTC. It encodes CASSPGGDPSYEQYF.

V gene TRBV5-6 combines with J gene TRBJ1-2, with TRBD1 matching over 8 bases. The CDR3 is 13 amino acids. Per germline, CDR1 SGHDT and CDR2 YYEEEE. The ends lost 1 base at V and 6 bases at J; junction bases unmatched: 2. The CDR3 coding sequence is TGTGCCAGCAGCTTGCCGACAGGGGATGGCTACACCTTC. Translating gives CASSLPTGDGYTF.

The sample holds one count of this clonotype. The V and J genes are TRBV4-1 and TRBJ2-1, with 8 nucleotides matching TRBD2. V shed 3 bases, J shed 4 bases, and the junction held 17 bases outside the gene matches. The CDR3 length is 19 residues. Germline loops: CDR1 MGHRA, CDR2 YSYEKL. CDR3 loop: CASSHPMTSAPSGYNEQFF. CDR3 sequence (DNA): TGCGCCAGCAGCCACCCCATGACTAGCGCGCCAAGTGGGTACAATGAGCAGTTCTTC.

The V gene is TRBV5-4, the J gene TRBJ1-6; unclear D gene. The CDR3 totals 14 residues. Between the trimmed V and J ends, which lost 2 bases and 6 bases, there was a span of 9 bases. Germline V gene lookup returns CDR1 SGHNT and CDR2 YYREEE (reference sequence). As DNA, the CDR3 is TGTGCCAGCAGCTTCCCAGGTTCTAATTCACCCCTCCACTTT. Protein: CASSFPGSNSPLHF.